Described below is a single T cell receptor beta chain sequence and its context. The data belong to a study of T cell changes during pregnancy in multiple sclerosis. Produced via immunoSEQ multiplex PCR; TCRdb's table is partial and in-frame only. The sample consists of 75,000 to 95,000 clones, 94% of them appearing once. The germline CDR1 and CDR2 sequences are SGHVS and FQNEAQ. Trimming at V came to 1 base and at J to 2 bases, leaving 4 bases not matched to a gene. The CDR3 spans 16 residues. The V call is TRBV7-8, the J call TRBJ2-1; 8 bases agree with TRBD2. The source of this sequence is a female donor with multiple sclerosis, enrolled in a pregnancy study. The sample was CD4+ T cells from peripheral blood mononuclear cells, taken after pregnancy. The CDR3 is CASSLEPGLAYNEQFF. The CDR3 coding sequence is TGTGCCAGCAGCTTAGAGCCGGGACTAGCCTACAATGAGCAGTTCTTC.